This entry describes one T cell receptor beta chain. The table came from immunoSEQ multiplex PCR; TCRdb's copy has only in-frame clones and leaves some out. The data show about 2.4 million clones, with around nine tenths seen just once and around 0.15% held by the top ten. The data are from a study of shared clonotypes between healthy human individuals. This CDR3 is 15 amino acids long. Trimming took off 4 bases at V and 7 bases at J, with 17 bases between the two ends. Germline V gene sequence: CDR1 SEHNR, CDR2 FQNEAQ (reference sequence). This TCR was sampled from a man between 18 and 35 years old in good health. What was sequenced was naive CD4+ T cells sorted from blood. Regarding subset: CD45RA+ positively selected. The chain links TRBV7-9 to TRBJ1-5, with a tentative D call TRBD1 (6 bases). The CDR3 is CASSSWTAPEQPQHF. In DNA, the CDR3 is TGTGCCAGCAGCTCTTGGACAGCTCCTGAACAGCCCCAGCATTTT.